The 3 T cell receptor beta chains reported below all come from one sample, sequenced in a study of blood T cell repertoires in COVID-19. Using immunoSEQ multiplex PCR, the repertoire was profiled, and TCRdb retains in-frame clones only, with some absent. The table has tens of thousands of clones, 72% seen once. The source material was peripheral blood. The receptor set was obtained from a woman in her seventies with COVID-19, enrolled during active disease.

The rearrangement links TRBV5-1 to TRBJ1-1; D is unresolved. CDR1 SGHRS and CDR2 YFSETQ come from the germline V gene. The CDR3 is 13 amino acids. With 2 bases removed from V and 1 base from J, the gap between germline ends came to 6 bases. The CDR3 loop reads CASSLQQNTEAFF. CDR3 nucleotide sequence: TGCGCCAGCAGCTTACAGCAGAACACTGAAGCTTTCTTT.

The CDR3 loop is CASRGGNEQYF. As DNA, the CDR3 is TGTGCCAGCAGGGGGGGAAACGAGCAGTACTTC. The J gene is TRBJ2-7, the V gene TRBV7-2, with D possibly TRBD2 on 6 matching bases. V was shortened by 6 bases and J by 5 bases, with 8 bases between the two germline ends. Per germline, CDR1 SGHTA and CDR2 FQGNSA. CDR3 size: 11 residues. Full variable domain (outside the CDR3, taken from reference TRBV7-2 and TRBJ2-7): GAGVSQSPSNKVTEKGKDVELRCDPISGHTALYWYRQSLGQGLEFLIYFQGNSAPDKSGLPSDRFSAERTGGSVSTLTIQRTQQEDSAVYLCASRGGNEQYFGPGTRLTVT.

This chain joins TRBV28 and TRBJ2-3, with unresolved D. The CDR3 has 13 amino acids. V lost 3 bases and J 5 bases, leaving 9 bases between the germline ends. Germline V gene sequence: CDR1 MDHEN, CDR2 SYDVKM. CDR3 amino acids: CASSFESRDTQYF. CDR3 nucleotides: TGTGCCAGCAGTTTTGAGAGCCGAGATACGCAGTATTTT.